The 3 T cell receptor gamma chains reported below all come from one sample, sequenced in a study of Vδ1+ human thymocytes. Study outcomes and limitations: In the thymus, TRG and TRD repertoires looked highly polyclonal with Gaussian CDR3 lengths.

These receptors lack a known antigen. The template was reverse-transcribed extracted RNA. CDR3 amplicons came from multiplex PCR with pooled V-gene forward and constant-region reverse primers. TCRdb fed the multiplex PCR reads into CATT to redo clone calling. This sample carries about 23,000 gamma-chain clones, roughly 13% of them seen once, and the ten largest clones take 1.9%. Sequenced sample: Vdelta1+ gamma-delta thymocytes from the thymus. The subset denotes: FACS-sorted CD3+ TCRalphabeta- TCRVdelta1+ TCRVdelta2- thymocytes. The receptors here all came from a child under three years old who had congenital heart surgery.

The rearrangement joins TRGV8 to TRGJP2. With 4 bases clipped from V and 9 bases from J, the junction kept 8 bases outside the gene matches. There are 13 residues in the CDR3. The germline V gene encodes CDR1 VENAVY and CDR2 YDSYNSRV. This CDR3 is CATWEEFNWIKTF. CDR3 DNA sequence: TGTGCCACCTGGGAAGAGTTTAATTGGATCAAGACGTTT.

The sample holds a few counts of this clone. The V gene is TRGV4, the J gene TRGJP1. Germline values: CDR1 EGSTGY, CDR2 YDSYTSSV. V was pared by 5 bases and J by 4 bases, with 7 bases of the junction left unmatched. The CDR3 length is 14 residues. Written as DNA, the CDR3 is TGTGCCACCTGGGGATTTAACACTGGTTGGTTCAAGATATTT. Protein product: CATWGFNTGWFKIF.

The genes are TRGV3 and TRGJP1. This CDR3 contains 20 residues. CDR1 and CDR2 (germline): VTNTFY, YDVSTARD (reference sequence). V lost 0 bases and J lost 0; bases outside the gene matches: 16. In DNA, the CDR3 is TGTGCCACCTGGGACAGGCCCGAGCTACTAACTTATACCACTGGTTGGTTCAAGATATTT. It specifies CATWDRPELLTYTTGWFKIF.